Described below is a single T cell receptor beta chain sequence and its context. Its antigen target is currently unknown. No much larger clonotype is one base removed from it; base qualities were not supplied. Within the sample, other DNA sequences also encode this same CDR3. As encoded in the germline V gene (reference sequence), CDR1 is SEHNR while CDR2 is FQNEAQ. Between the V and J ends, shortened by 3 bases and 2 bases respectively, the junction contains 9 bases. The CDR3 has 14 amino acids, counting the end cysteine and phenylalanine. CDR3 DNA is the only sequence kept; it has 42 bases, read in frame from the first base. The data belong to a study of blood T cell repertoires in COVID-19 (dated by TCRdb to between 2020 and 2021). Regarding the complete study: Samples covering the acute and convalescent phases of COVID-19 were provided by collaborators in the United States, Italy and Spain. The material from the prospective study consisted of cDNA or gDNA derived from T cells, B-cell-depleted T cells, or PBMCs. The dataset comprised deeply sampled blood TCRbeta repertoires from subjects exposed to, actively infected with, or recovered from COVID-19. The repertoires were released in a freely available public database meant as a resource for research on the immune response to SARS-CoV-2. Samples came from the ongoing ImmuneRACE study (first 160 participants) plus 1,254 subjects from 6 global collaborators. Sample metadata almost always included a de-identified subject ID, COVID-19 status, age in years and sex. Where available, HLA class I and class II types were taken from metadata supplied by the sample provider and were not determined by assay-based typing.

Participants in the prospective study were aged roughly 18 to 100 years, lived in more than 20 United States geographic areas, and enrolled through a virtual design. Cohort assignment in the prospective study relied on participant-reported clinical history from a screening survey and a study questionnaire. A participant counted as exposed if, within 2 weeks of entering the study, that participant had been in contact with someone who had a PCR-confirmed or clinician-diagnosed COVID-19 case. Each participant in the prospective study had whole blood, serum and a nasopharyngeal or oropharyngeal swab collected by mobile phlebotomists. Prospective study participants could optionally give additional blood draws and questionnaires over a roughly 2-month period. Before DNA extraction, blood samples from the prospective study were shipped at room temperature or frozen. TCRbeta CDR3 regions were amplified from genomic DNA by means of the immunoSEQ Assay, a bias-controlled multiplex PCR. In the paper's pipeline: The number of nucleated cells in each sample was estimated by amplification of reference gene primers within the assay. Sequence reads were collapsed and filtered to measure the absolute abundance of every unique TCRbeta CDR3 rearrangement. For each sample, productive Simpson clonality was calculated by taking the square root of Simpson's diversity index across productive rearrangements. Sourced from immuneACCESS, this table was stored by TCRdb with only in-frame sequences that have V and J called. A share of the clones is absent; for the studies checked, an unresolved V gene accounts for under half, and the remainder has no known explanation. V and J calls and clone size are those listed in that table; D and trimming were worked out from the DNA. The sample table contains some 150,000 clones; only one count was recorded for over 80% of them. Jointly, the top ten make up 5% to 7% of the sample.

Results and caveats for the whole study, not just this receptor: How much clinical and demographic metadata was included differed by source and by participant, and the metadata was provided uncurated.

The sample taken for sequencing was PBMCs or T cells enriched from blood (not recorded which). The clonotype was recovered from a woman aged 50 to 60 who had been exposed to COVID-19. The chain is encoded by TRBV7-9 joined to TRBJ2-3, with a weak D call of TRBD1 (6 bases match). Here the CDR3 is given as CASSLDSSTDTQYF. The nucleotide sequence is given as TGTGCCAGCAGCTTGGACAGTTCCACAGATACGCAGTATTTT.